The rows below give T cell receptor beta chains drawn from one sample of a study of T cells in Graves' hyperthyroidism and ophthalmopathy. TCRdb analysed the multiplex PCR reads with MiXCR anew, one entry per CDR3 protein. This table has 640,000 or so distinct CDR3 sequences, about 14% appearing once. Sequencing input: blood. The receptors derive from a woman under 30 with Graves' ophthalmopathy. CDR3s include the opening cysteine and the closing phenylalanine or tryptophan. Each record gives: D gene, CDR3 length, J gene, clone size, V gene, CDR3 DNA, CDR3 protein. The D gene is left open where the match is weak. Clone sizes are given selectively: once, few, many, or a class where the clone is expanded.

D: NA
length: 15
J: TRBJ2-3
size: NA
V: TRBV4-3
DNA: TGCGCCAGCAGCCAAGTCGACCTCGCGACAGATACGCAGTATTTT
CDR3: CASSQVDLATDTQYF

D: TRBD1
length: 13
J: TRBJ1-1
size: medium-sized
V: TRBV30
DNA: TGTGCCTGGAGCGGACAGGTGAACACTGAAGCTTTCTTT
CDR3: CAWSGQVNTEAFF

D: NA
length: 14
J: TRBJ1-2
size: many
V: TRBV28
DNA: TGTGCCAGCAGTTTATCAGGGATCCCTTATGGCTACACCTTC
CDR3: CASSLSGIPYGYTF

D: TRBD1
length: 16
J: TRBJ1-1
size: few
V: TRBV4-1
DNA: TGCGCCAGCAGCCAACCTGGGACAGGAAGAGGCACTGAAGCTTTCTTT
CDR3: CASSQPGTGRGTEAFF

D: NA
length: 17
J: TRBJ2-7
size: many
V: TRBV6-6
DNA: TGTGCCAGCAGTTACTCACTCGAGGGGACTCAAACCTACGAGCAGTACTTC
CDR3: CASSYSLEGTQTYEQYF

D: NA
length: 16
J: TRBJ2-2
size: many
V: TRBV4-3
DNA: TGCGCCAGCAGCCAACTCGACGGGAGAACCACCGGGGAGCTGTTTTTT
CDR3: CASSQLDGRTTGELFF

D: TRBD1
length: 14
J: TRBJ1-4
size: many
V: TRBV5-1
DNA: TGCGCCAGCAGCTTCAGGGGGCTGGATGAAAAACTGTTTTTT
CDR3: CASSFRGLDEKLFF

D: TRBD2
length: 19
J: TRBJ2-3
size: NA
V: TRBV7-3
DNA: TGTGCCAGCTCATGGCGTCCGGGACTAGCGGACTATAGCACAGATACGCAGTATTTT
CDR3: CASSWRPGLADYSTDTQYF

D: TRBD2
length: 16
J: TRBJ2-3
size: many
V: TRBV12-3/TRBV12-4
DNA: TGTGCCAGCAGTTTAGGACTAGCGGGAGGGGCAGATACGCAGTATTTT
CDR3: CASSLGLAGGADTQYF

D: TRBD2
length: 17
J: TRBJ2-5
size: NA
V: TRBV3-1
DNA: TGTGCCAGCAGCCAAGGGACTAGCGGAAATATTCAAGAGACCCAGTACTTC
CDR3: CASSQGTSGNIQETQYF

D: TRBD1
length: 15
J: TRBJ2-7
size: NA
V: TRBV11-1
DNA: TGTGCCAGCAGCTTCCCCGGGACAGGAAGCTACGAGCAGTACTTC
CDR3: CASSFPGTGSYEQYF

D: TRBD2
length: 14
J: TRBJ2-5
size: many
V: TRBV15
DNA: TGTGCCACCAGCAGAGTGGGCGGGAGGGAGACCCAGTACTTC
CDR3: CATSRVGGRETQYF

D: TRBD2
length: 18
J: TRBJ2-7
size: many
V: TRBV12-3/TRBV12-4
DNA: TGTGCCAGCAGTTTCTCGGGGAGATGGGGCGGGAGCTCCTACGAGCAGTACTTC
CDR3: CASSFSGRWGGSSYEQYF

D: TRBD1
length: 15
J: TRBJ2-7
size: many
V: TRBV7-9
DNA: TGTGCCAGCAGCCGACCGGGGACAGGGTACTACGAGCAGTACTTC
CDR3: CASSRPGTGYYEQYF

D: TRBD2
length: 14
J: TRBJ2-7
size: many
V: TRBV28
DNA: TGTGCCAGCAGTTCAGTTCTAGCGGGAGCGGTGCAGTACTTC
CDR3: CASSSVLAGAVQYF

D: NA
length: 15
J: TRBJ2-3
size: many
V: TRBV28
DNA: TGTGCCAGCAGTTTGTTTCAGACGGGCACAGATACGCAGTATTTT
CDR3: CASSLFQTGTDTQYF

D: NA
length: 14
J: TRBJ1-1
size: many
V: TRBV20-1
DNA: TGCAGTGCTAGAGATGCGGATGGGAACACTGAAGCTTTCTTT
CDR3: CSARDADGNTEAFF

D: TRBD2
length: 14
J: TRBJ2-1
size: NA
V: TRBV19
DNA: TGTGCCAGTAGTATCTGGCGGGAGCTTCGGGGTGAGTTCTTC
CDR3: CASSIWRELRGEFF

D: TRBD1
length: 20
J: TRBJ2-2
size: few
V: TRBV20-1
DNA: TGCAGTGCTAGATTTTTGGGGACAGGGGATGAACCCCTTAACACCGGGGAGCTGTTTTTT
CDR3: CSARFLGTGDEPLNTGELFF

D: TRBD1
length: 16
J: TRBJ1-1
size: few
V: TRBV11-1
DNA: TGTGCCAGCAGGGACCTGACAGGGGCCCGGAACACTGAAGCTTTCTTT
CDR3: CASRDLTGARNTEAFF

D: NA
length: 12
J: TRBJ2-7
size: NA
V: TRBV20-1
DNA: TGCAGTGCTAGACTGAACCCCTACGAGCAGTACTTC
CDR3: CSARLNPYEQYF

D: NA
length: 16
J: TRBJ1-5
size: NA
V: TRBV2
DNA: TGTGCCAGCAGTGAAGAGGGTGGGTATAGCAATCAGCCCCAGCATTTT
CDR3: CASSEEGGYSNQPQHF

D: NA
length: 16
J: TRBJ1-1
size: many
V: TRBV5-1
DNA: TGCGCCAGCAGCTTGGGTGGGGGCCCTACGAACACTGAAGCTTTCTTT
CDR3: CASSLGGGPTNTEAFF

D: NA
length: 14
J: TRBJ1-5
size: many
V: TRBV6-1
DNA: TGTGCCAGCAGTCCCGGGACACTCTCTGAGCCCCAGCATTTT
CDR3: CASSPGTLSEPQHF

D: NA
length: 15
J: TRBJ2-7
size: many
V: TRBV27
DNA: TGTGCCAGCAGTGGACTTAGCAAGGGGTCCTACGAGCAGTACTTC
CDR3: CASSGLSKGSYEQYF

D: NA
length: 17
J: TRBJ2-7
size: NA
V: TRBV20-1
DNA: TGCAGTGCTAGAGATAGAGGGTCAGGGAGGAGCTCCTACGAGCAGTACTTC
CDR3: CSARDRGSGRSSYEQYF

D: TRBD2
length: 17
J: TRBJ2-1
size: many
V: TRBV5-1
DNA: TGCGCCAGCAGTGGGAGTAGCGGGAACCCCTCCTACAATGAGCAGTTCTTC
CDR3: CASSGSSGNPSYNEQFF

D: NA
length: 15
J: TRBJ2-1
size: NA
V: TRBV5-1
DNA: TGCGCCAGCAGCTTGCGGGGGGCGGTCTACAATGAGCAGTTCTTC
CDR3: CASSLRGAVYNEQFF

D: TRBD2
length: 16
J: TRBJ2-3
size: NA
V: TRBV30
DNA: TGTGCCTGGACCACCGGGACTAGCGGGAGTGTAGATACGCAGTATTTT
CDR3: CAWTTGTSGSVDTQYF

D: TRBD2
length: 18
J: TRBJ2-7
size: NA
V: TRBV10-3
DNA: TGTGCCATCAGTGACCCCAGCCGAGGGACTAGCGGGGACTACGAGCAGTACTTC
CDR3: CAISDPSRGTSGDYEQYF

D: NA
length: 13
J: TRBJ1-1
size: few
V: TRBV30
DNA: TGTGCCTGGAGTGTAGTGACCGGGGCAGAAGCTTTCTTT
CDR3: CAWSVVTGAEAFF

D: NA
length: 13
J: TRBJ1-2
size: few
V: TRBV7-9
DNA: TGTGCCAGCAGCCCCCTGGGAGTTGGGGGCTACACCTTC
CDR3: CASSPLGVGGYTF

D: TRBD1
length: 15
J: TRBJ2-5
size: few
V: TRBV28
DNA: TGTGCCAGCAGGCCTACAGGGGGCCAACAAGAGACCCAGTACTTC
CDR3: CASRPTGGQQETQYF

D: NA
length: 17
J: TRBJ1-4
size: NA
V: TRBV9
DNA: TGTGCCAGCAGCGGCCCGGCGGGAACTTCAGCTAATGAAAAACTGTTTTTT
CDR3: CASSGPAGTSANEKLFF

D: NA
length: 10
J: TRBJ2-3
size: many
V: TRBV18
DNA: TGTGCCAGCTCACCAGGTACGCAGTATTTT
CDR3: CASSPGTQYF

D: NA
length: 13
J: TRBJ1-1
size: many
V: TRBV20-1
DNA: TGCAGTGCTAGATTAACAGGGAACACTGAAGCTTTCTTT
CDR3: CSARLTGNTEAFF

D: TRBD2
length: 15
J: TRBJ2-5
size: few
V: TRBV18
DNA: TGTGCCAGCTCGGAGGAGCGGGAGGACCAAGAGACCCAGTACTTC
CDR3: CASSEEREDQETQYF

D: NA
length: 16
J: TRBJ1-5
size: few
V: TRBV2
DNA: TGTGCCAGCAGTGAAGTTTTAGGAGCGTCTGATCAGCCCCAGCATTTT
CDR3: CASSEVLGASDQPQHF

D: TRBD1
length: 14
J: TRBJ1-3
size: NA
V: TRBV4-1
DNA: TGCGCCAGCAGCCCTCACAGGGGGGGAAACACCATATATTTT
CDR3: CASSPHRGGNTIYF

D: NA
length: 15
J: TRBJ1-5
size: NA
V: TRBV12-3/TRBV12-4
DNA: TGTGCCAGCAGTTTAGCAGGGCAGATAAATCAGCCCCAGCATTTT
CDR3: CASSLAGQINQPQHF

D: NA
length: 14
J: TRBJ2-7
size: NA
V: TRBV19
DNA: TGTGCCAGTTCCGAACCGGGACGGAGCTACGAGCAGTACTTC
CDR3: CASSEPGRSYEQYF

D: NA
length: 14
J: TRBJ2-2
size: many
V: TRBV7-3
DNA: TGTGCCAGCAGCCCGGGCCGTATGGCCGGGGAGCTGTTTTTT
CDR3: CASSPGRMAGELFF

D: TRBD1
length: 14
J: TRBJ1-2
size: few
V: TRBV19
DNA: TGTGCCAGTAGTGCCCGGACAGGGAACTATGGCTACACCTTC
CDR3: CASSARTGNYGYTF

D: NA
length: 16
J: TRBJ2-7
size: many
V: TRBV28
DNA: TGTGCCAGCAGTTTCTCCCCCAGGGACATCTCCTACGAGCAGTACTTC
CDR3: CASSFSPRDISYEQYF

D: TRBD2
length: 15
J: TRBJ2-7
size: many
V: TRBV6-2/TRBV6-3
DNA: TGTGCCAGCAGCGACATAGCGGGAGTTTCCTACGAGCAGTACTTC
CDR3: CASSDIAGVSYEQYF

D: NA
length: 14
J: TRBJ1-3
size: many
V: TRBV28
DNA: TGTGCCAGCAACTTCGCTGGCTCTGGAAACACCATATATTTT
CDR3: CASNFAGSGNTIYF

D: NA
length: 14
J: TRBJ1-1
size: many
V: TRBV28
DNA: TGTGCCAGCAGTTTACGCAGGTTCTTACCTGAAGCTTTCTTT
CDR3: CASSLRRFLPEAFF

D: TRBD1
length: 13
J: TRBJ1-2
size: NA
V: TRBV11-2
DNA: TGTGCCAGCAGCTCGTCAGGGGGTAATGGCTACACCTTC
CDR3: CASSSSGGNGYTF

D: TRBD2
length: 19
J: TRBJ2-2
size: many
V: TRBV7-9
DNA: TGTGCCAGCAGCTTAGGGTTCCCGGGACTAGCGGGAGCGGACGGGGAGCTGTTTTTT
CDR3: CASSLGFPGLAGADGELFF

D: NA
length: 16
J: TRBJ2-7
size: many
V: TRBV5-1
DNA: TGCGCCAGCAGCTTGGCCGCTACTGGCGGGGCCTACGAGCAGTACTTC
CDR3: CASSLAATGGAYEQYF

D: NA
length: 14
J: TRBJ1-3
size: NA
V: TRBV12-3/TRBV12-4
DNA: TGTGCCAGCATCCTTCCGGTCTCTGGAAACACCATATATTTT
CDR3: CASILPVSGNTIYF

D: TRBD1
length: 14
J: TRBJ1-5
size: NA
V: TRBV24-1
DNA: TGTGCCACCAGTGAGTGGGACAGCAGCAGTCCCCAGCATTTT
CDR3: CATSEWDSSSPQHF

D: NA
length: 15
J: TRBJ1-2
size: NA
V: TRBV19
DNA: TGTGCCAGTAGTATAGCCGGGAGAGCTTCTCGTGGCTACACCTTC
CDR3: CASSIAGRASRGYTF

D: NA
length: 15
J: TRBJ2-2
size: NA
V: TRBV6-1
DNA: TGTGCCAGCAGCCTGCAGAGTTTGGACACCGGGGAGCTGTTTTTT
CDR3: CASSLQSLDTGELFF